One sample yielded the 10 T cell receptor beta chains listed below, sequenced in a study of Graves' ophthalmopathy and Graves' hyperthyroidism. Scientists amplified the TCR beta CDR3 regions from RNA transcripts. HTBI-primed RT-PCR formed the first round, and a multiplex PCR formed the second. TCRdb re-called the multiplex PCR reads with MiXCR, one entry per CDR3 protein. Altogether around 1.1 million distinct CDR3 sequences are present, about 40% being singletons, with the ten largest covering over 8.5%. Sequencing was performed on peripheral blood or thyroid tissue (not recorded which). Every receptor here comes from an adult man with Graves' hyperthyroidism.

The CDR3: CASSFMDTNGEQYF. As DNA, the CDR3 is TGTGCCAGCAGTTTCATGGACACGAACGGCGAGCAGTACTTC. The chain joins TRBV25-1 to TRBJ2-7, with TRBD1 as a possible D gene (5 bases). This CDR3 has 14 amino acids. V shed 5 bases and J shed 6 bases, with 17 bases lying between them. Germline assignment: CDR1 MGHDK and CDR2 SYGVNS.

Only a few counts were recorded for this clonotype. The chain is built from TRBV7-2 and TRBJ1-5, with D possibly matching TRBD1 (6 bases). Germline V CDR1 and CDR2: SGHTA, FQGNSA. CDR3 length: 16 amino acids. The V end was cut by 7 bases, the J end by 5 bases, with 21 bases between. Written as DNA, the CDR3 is TGTGCCAGCAATCCGGGACTAGCGGGGGGCGATCAGCCCCAGCATTTT. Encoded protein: CASNPGLAGGDQPQHF.

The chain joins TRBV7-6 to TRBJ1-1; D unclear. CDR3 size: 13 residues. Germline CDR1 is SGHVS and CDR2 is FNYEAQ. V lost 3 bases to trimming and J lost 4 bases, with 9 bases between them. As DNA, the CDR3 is TGTGCCAGCAGCTTCCGGGCGATCACTGAAGCTTTCTTT. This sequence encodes CASSFRAITEAFF.

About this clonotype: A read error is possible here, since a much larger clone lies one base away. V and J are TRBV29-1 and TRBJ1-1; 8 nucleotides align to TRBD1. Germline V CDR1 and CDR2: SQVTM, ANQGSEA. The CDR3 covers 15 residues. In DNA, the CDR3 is TGCAGTGCTAGTGGGACAGGTCAGATGAACACTGAAGCTTTCTTT. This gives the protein CSASGTGQMNTEAFF.

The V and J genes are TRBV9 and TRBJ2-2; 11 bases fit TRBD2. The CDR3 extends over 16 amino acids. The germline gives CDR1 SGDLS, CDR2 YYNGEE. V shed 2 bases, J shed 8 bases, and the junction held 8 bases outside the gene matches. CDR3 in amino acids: CASSVTVAGGSGELFF. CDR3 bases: TGTGCCAGCAGCGTTACTGTAGCGGGAGGGTCTGGGGAGCTGTTTTTT.

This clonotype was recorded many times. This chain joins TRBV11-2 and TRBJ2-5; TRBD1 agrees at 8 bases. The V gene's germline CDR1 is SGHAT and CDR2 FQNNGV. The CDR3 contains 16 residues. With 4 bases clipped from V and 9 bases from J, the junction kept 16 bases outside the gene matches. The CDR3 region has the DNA TGTGCCAGCAGCTCCGTACAGGGGGTACTCGGGCGGGCCCAGTACTTC. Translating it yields CASSSVQGVLGRAQYF.

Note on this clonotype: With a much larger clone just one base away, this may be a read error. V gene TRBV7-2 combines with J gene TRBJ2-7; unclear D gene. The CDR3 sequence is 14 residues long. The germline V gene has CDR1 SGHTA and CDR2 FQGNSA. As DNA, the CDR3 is TGTGCCAGCAGCCGGACCGACCCCGCGTACGGGCAGTACTTC. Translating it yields CASSRTDPAYGQYF.

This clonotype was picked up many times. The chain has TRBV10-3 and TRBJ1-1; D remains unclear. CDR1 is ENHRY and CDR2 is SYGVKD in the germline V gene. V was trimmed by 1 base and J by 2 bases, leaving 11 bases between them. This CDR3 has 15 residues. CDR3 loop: CAISEWLELNTEAFF. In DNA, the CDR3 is TGTGCCATCAGTGAGTGGTTGGAGCTAAACACTGAAGCTTTCTTT.

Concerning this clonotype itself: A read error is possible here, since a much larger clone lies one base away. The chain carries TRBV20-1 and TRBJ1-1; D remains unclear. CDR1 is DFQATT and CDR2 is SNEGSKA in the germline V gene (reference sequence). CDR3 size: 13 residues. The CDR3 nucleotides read TGCAGTGCTAGGAGTTACATGAACACTGAAGTTTTCTTT. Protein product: CSARSYMNTEVFF.

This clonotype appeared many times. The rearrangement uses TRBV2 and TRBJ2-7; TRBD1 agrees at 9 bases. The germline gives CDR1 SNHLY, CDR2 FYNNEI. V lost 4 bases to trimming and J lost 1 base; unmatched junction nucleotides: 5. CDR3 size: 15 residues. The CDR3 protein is CASSGLGQGSYEQYF. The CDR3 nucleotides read TGTGCCAGCAGTGGCCTCGGACAGGGGTCCTACGAGCAGTACTTC.